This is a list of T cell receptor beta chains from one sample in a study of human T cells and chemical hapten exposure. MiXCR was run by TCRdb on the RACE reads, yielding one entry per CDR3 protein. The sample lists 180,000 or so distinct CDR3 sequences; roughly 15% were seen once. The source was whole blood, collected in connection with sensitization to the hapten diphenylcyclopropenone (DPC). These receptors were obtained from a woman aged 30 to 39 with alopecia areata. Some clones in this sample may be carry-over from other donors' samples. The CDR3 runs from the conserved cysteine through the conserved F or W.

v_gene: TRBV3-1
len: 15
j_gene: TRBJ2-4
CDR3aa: CASSQVGTFKNIQYF

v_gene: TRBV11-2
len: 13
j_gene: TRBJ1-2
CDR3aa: CASSLTHPGGYTF

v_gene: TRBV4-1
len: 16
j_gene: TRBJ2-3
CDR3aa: CASSPRRLPSADTQYF

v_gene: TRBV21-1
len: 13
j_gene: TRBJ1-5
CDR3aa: CASSRRVGQPQHF

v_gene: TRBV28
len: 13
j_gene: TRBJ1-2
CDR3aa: CAARDSSDYGYTF

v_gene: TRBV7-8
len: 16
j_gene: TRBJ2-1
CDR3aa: CASSLVSSFVYNEQFF

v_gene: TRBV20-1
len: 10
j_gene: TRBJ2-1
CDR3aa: CSARVGEQFF

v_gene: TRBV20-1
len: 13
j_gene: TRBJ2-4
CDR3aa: CSAEGTGENIQYF

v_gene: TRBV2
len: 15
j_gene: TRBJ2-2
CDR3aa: CASSESAGVGGELFF

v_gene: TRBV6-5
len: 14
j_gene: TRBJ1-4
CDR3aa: CASRTTFTNEKLFF

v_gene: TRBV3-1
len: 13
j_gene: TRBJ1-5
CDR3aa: CASSQTGKQPQHF

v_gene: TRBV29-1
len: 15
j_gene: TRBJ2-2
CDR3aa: CSVSGTSGYTGELFF

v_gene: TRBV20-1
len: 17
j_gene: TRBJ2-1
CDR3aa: CSARDRASGSSYNEQFF

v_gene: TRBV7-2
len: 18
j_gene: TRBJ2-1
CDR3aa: CASSPWSSGNLPHNEQFF

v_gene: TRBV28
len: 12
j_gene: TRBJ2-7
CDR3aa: CASSLLNYEQYF

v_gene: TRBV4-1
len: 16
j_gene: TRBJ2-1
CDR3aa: CASSQGTSGRNNEQFF

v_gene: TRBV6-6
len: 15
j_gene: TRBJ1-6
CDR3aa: CASSYLGQANSPLHF

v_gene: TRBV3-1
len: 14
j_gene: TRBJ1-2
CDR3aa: CASSQLPGTYGYTF

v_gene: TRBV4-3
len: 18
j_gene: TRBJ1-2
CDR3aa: CASSQGVGTGGLVYGYTF

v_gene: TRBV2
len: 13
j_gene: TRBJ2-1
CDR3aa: CASGSGTYNEQFF

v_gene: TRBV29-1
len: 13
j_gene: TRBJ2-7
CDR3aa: CSVSLTGPYEQYF

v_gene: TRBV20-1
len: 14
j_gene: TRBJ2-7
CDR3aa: CSASRDRVPYEQYF

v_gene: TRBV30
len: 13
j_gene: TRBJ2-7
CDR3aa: CAWISTGGSHQYF

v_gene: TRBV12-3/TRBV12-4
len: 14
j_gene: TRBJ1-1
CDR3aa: CASTQSGANTEAFF

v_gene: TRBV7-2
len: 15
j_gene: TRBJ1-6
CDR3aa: CASSPSEGVRSPLHF

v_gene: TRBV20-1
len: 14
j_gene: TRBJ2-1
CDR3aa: CSLRELAGGNEQFF

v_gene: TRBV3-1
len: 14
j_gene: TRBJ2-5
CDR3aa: CASSHQGPGETQYF

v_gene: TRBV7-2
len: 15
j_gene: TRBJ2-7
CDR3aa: CASSLVASWADEQYF

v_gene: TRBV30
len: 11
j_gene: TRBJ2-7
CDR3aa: CAGGGAYEQYF

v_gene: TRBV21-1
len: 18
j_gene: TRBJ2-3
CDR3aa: CASSKEGQGAEGTDTQYF

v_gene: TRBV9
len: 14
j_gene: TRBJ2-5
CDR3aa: CASSEDLVLETQYF

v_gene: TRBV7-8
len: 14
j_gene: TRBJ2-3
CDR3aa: CASSWAGGADTQYF

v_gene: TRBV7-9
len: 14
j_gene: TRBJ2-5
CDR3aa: CASSAYTGVETQYF

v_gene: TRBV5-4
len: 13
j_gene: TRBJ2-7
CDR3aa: CASSLTASYEQYF

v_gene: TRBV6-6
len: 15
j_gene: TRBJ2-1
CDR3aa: CASRTTSGSRDEQFF

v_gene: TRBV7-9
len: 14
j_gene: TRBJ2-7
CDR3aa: CASSLVESYYEQYF

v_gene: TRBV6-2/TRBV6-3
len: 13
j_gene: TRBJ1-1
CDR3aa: CASSYLLNTEAFF

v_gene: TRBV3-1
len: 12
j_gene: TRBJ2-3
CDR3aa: CASSLNRDTQYF

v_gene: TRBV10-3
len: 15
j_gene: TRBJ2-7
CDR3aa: CAISDGRDYSYEQYF

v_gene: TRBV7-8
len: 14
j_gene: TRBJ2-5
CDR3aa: CASSLGLSQETQYF

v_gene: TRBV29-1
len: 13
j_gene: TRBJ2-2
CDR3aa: CSAGTANTGELFF

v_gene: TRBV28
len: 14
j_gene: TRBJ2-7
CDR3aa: CASSLASVSYEQYF

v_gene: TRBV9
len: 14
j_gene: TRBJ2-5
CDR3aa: CASSVAPQVETQYF

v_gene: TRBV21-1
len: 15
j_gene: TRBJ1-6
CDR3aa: CASSSARGPNSPLHF

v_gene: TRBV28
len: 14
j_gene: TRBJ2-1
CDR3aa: CASSPDRRWGEQFF

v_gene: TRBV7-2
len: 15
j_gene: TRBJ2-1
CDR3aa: CASSLALGTYNEQFF

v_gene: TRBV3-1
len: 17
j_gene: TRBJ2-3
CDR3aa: CASSQRTGLAGTDTQYF

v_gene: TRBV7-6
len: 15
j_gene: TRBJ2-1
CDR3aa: CVSSLEGGGLFEQFF

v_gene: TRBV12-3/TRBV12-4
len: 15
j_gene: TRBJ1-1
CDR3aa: CASSPRGLSPTEAFF